These 10 T cell receptor beta chains were sequenced from one sample in a study of T cells after yellow fever vaccination. Each CDR3 protein is one row after TCRdb ran MiXCR on the 5' RACE reads. The sample has a few hundred thousand distinct CDR3 sequences, 6.8% seen once; the top ten hold 15% to 20%. The sequencing here drew on PBMCs, taken approximately 47 days after the first yellow fever vaccination. These receptors all stem from a man younger than 30 who received the YFV17D yellow fever vaccine.

A few counts support this clonotype. The chain is built from TRBV9 and TRBJ2-3; maybe TRBD2 (6 bases). The CDR3 consists of 13 residues. V was cut by 3 bases and J by 5 bases, with 10 bases left in between. CDR1 and CDR2 (germline): SGDLS, YYNGEE. The CDR3 region has the DNA TGTGCCAGCAGCGCAGGCGGGGAAGATACGCAGTATTTT. It specifies CASSAGGEDTQYF. Filled out from reference TRBV9 and TRBJ2-3, the complete variable domain reads DSGVTQTPKHLITATGQRVTLRCSPRSGDLSVYWYQQSLDQGLQFLIQYYNGEERAKGNILERFSAQQFPDLHSELNLSSLELGDSALYFCASSAGGEDTQYFGPGTRLTVL.

The CDR3 region is CSATGGNEQYF. The CDR3 nucleotides read TGCAGTGCTACAGGGGGTAACGAGCAGTACTTC. This chain joins TRBV20-1 and TRBJ2-7, with TRBD1 matching over 7 bases. This CDR3 is 11 amino acids long. Trimming took 4 bases from V and 5 from J; bases not matched to a gene: 2. The V gene's germline CDR1 is DFQATT and CDR2 SNEGSKA (reference sequence).

This clonotype was picked up a small number of times. J is TRBJ2-1 and V is TRBV7-3; no clear D gene. Looked up from germline, CDR1 is SGHTA and CDR2 is FQGTGA. This CDR3 comprises 12 residues. Trimming took off 5 bases at V and 6 bases at J, with 8 bases between the two ends. In DNA, the CDR3 is TGTGCCAGCAGCCAAGGGCTCAATGAGCAGTTCTTC. It translates to CASSQGLNEQFF.

The table lists this clonotype with many counts. DNA of the CDR3: TGTGCCAGCAGCCATCATACAGGGAGGGACAAAAACATTCAGTACTTC. It translates to CASSHHTGRDKNIQYF. The chain couples TRBV7-2 to TRBJ2-4; TRBD2 might be the D (7 bases). CDR1 is SGHTA, CDR2 FQGNSA, per germline. CDR3 size: 16 residues. The germline V and J ends were trimmed by 5 bases and 3 bases, with 17 bases remaining between them.

This clonotype was picked up a small number of times. CDR3 sequence reads: CASSLEPYGGYTF. The CDR3 region has the DNA TGTGCCAGCAGCTTGGAACCCTACGGTGGCTACACCTTC. The rearrangement joins TRBV5-6 to TRBJ1-2; D is ambiguous. Germline values: CDR1 SGHDT, CDR2 YYEEEE. CDR3 size: 13 residues. The ends were cut back, 0 bases at V and 7 bases at J, with 10 bases in the middle.

This clonotype has a handful of counts. This chain connects TRBV7-2 to TRBJ1-2; D not resolved. Germline lookup yields CDR1 SGHTA and CDR2 FQGNSA. The ends were cut back, 5 bases at V and 0 bases at J, with 10 bases in the middle. There are 14 residues in the CDR3. The CDR3 loop reads CASSPYTTNYGYTF. As DNA, the CDR3 is TGTGCCAGCAGCCCCTACACGACTAACTATGGCTACACCTTC.

The V and J genes are TRBV6-2 or TRBV6-3 and TRBJ2-3, with 10 positions matching TRBD2. With V trimmed by 1 base and J by 2 bases, 9 bases remained unmatched. The CDR3 extends over 18 amino acids. Germline V lookup: CDR1 MNHEY, CDR2 SVGEGT. Here the CDR3 DNA reads TGTGCCAGCAGTTACTTAGCGGGGGGCCCCTTGGCCACAGATACGCAGTATTTT. This codes for CASSYLAGGPLATDTQYF.

There are many counts of this clonotype. This chain joins TRBV7-2 and TRBJ2-2; D unclear. Trimming shortened V by 5 bases and J by 6 bases, and 13 bases separated the two germline ends. Germline assignment: CDR1 SGHTA and CDR2 FQGNSA. This CDR3 has 14 residues. CDR3 nucleotides: TGTGCCAGCAGCCCGTGGGCAGGATCCGGGGAGCTGTTTTTT. Its protein is CASSPWAGSGELFF.

This clonotype was observed many times. CDR3 region: CASSSGTGSYEQYF. The CDR3 DNA follows: TGTGCCAGCTCATCCGGGACAGGGAGCTACGAGCAGTACTTC. The chain carries TRBV18 and TRBJ2-7; 9 bases line up with TRBD1. J gave up 3 bases and V 5 bases, and 5 bases lay outside the gene matches. This CDR3 spans 14 amino acids. Germline CDR1 KGHSH, CDR2 LQKENI.

This CDR3 is CATRERRGTNEQFF. CDR3 DNA sequence: TGTGCCACCCGGGAGCGGAGAGGAACAAATGAGCAGTTCTTC. This chain connects TRBV24-1 to TRBJ2-1, with D tentatively TRBD2 (6 bases). The V gene lost 9 bases and the J gene lost 7 bases, with 18 bases spanning the gap. CDR3 length equals 14 residues. In germline, CDR1 is KGHDR, CDR2 SFDVKD.